The 32 T cell receptor beta chains given below trace back to one sample, sequenced in a study of chemoradiotherapy in HPV16-positive cancers. Sequenced by immunoSEQ multiplex PCR; TCRdb stores in-frame clones only, minus some. The sample comprises approximately 35,000 clones, around 80% of which are singletons, and 3.5% to 4% rests with the top ten. This sample comprised blood, obtained from a patient who underwent chemoradiotherapy. The receptors shown here come from a human donor with HPV-associated anogenital cancer.

The chain joins TRBV7-9 to TRBJ1-1, with a weak D call TRBD1 (6 bases). The CDR3 sequence is 14 residues long. The germline V gene has CDR1 SEHNR and CDR2 FQNEAQ (reference sequence). V was pared by 5 bases and J by 2 bases, with 12 bases between. The CDR3 region is CASSIGQSNTEAFF. Here the CDR3 DNA reads TGTGCCAGCAGCATCGGACAGTCAAACACTGAAGCTTTCTTT.

The CDR3 nucleotides are TGTGCCAGCAGCCTCTGGGGAGGGCCCTACGAGCAGTACTTC. Translation: CASSLWGGPYEQYF. The chain uses TRBV14 and TRBJ2-7; 7 positions agree with TRBD2. This CDR3 spans 14 amino acids. The germline V gene has CDR1 SGHDN and CDR2 FVKESK. J gave up 2 bases and V 4 bases, and 5 bases lay outside the gene matches.

The genes are TRBV9 and TRBJ1-6; D ambiguous. Germline V gene lookup returns CDR1 SGDLS and CDR2 YYNGEE. The CDR3 is 13 residues long. V gave up 0 bases and J gave up 9 bases, with 7 bases separating them. The CDR3 loop is CASSVAPGSPLHF. CDR3 coding DNA: TGTGCCAGCAGCGTAGCTCCAGGTTCACCCCTCCACTTT.

The chain links TRBV5-1 to TRBJ2-1, with 9 bases fitting TRBD2. Trimming at V came to 4 bases and at J to 9 bases, leaving 11 bases not matched to a gene. This CDR3 region has 15 residues. The germline V gene has CDR1 SGHRS and CDR2 YFSETQ. In DNA, the CDR3 is TGCGCCAGCAGCGGGGAGGCGGGGGGGCGAGGTGAGCAGTTCTTC. It codes for CASSGEAGGRGEQFF.

This chain joins TRBV5-1 and TRBJ1-2, with no clear D. V lost 0 bases and J lost 7, with 16 bases in between. The CDR3 loop spans 15 amino acids. In germline, CDR1 is SGHRS, CDR2 YFSETQ. The DNA for the CDR3 is TGCGCCAGCAGCTTGGTGGGCACCCGGGAGAGTGGCTACACCTTC. Translating gives CASSLVGTRESGYTF.

The chain joins TRBV11-2 to TRBJ1-1; D not resolved. The CDR3 extends over 12 amino acids. Trimming pared 5 bases from V and 4 bases from J, leaving 8 bases between. Germline CDR1 is SGHAT and CDR2 is FQNNGV. The DNA for the CDR3 is TGTGCCAGCAGCCCACCGATCACTGAAGCTTTCTTT. This translates into CASSPPITEAFF.

V usage is TRBV19 and J usage is TRBJ2-7, with TRBD1 matching 7 bases. The length of the CDR3 is 14 residues. The germline V gene encodes CDR1 LNHDA and CDR2 SQIVND (reference sequence). V dropped 6 bases and J dropped 0; count of bases not matched to a gene: 5. The CDR3 region has the DNA TGTGCCAGTAGAGTGACAGGGAGCTCCTACGAGCAGTACTTC. This encodes CASRVTGSSYEQYF.

The genes are TRBV5-4 and TRBJ2-7, with D possibly TRBD1 on 6 matching bases. CDR1 is SGHNT, CDR2 YYREEE, per germline (reference sequence). V shed 5 bases and J shed 0 bases, with 15 bases lying between them. The CDR3 loop spans 15 amino acids. CDR3 in amino acids: CASRDGQWSSYEQYF. DNA of the CDR3: TGTGCCAGCAGGGACGGACAGTGGAGCTCCTACGAGCAGTACTTC.

This clone was counted only a few times. The V call is TRBV20-1, the J call TRBJ2-1; D is unclear. Trimming left V 1 base short and J 9 bases short, with 7 bases between. The CDR3 has 11 amino acids. From germline, CDR1 is DFQATT and CDR2 SNEGSKA (reference sequence). CDR3 in DNA: TGCAGTGCTAGAGTGGGAACTGAGCAGTTCTTC. Its protein product is CSARVGTEQFF.

The CDR3 DNA sequence: TGTGCCAGCATTGGGAGGAGTGGCTACACCTTC. It translates to CASIGRSGYTF. The chain couples TRBV6-5 to TRBJ1-2; D remains unclear. The V gene lost 7 bases and the J gene lost 7 bases, with 10 bases spanning the gap. From germline, CDR1 is MNHEY and CDR2 SVGAGI. The CDR3 sequence is 11 residues long.

This chain joins TRBV7-9 and TRBJ2-1; 15 positions agree with TRBD2. The germline gives CDR1 SEHNR, CDR2 FQNEAQ (reference sequence). CDR3 size: 17 residues. The ends lost 5 bases at V and 4 bases at J; junction bases unmatched: 6. CDR3 region: CASSLGLAGGIYNEQFF. The CDR3 nucleotides read TGTGCCAGCAGCCTAGGACTAGCGGGGGGGATATACAATGAGCAGTTCTTC.

This chain links TRBV7-2 with TRBJ1-2, with a tentative D call TRBD1 (6 bases). V gave up 6 bases and J gave up 4 bases, with 12 bases separating them. The CDR3 has 13 amino acids. Germline assignment: CDR1 SGHTA and CDR2 FQGNSA. The CDR3 bases are TGTGCCAGCAGTCCGACAGGAAGCTATGGCTACACCTTC. Translation: CASSPTGSYGYTF.

This clone was picked up a small number of times. The V and J genes are TRBV4-1 and TRBJ1-2; D is uncertain. The CDR3 extends over 15 amino acids. Between the trimmed V and J ends, which lost 3 bases and 2 bases, there was a span of 13 bases. From germline, CDR1 is MGHRA and CDR2 YSYEKL. The CDR3 bases are TGCGCCAGCAGCCATCTACCCGCAGAAAACTATGGCTACACCTTC. Translated: CASSHLPAENYGYTF.

The rearrangement links TRBV7-3 to TRBJ1-1; TRBD1 aligns across 8 bases. V trimming: 3 bases; J trimming: 5 bases; junction bases outside the gene matches: 5. CDR1 SGHTA and CDR2 FQGTGA come from the germline V gene. There are 14 residues in the CDR3. The CDR3 bases are TGTGCCAGCAGCTTTGGGACAGGTGGGACTGAAGCTTTCTTT. Translation gives CASSFGTGGTEAFF.

This chain joins TRBV7-2 and TRBJ2-7, with 10 bases matching TRBD1. The CDR3 is made up of 14 amino acids. Germline CDR1 reads SGHTA; CDR2 reads FQGNSA. V shed 6 bases, J shed 5 bases, and the junction held 7 bases outside the gene matches. CDR3 nucleotides: TGTGCCAGCAGGGACAGGGGGTTTAACGACGAGCAGTACTTC. It codes for CASRDRGFNDEQYF.

The chain uses TRBV5-5 and TRBJ2-7; TRBD1 aligns across 9 bases. CDR1 is SGHKS, CDR2 YYEKEE, per germline (reference sequence). The CDR3 runs 13 residues. V trimming: 5 bases; J trimming: 4 bases; junction bases outside the gene matches: 4. CDR3 bases: TGTGCCAGCAGGCCGGGACAGGGATACGAGCAGTACTTC. Its translation: CASRPGQGYEQYF.

The sample holds one count of this clone. V gene TRBV6-5 combines with J gene TRBJ2-7; 7 positions match TRBD1. The CDR3 spans 15 residues. CDR1 is MNHEY, CDR2 SVGAGI, per germline. V was clipped by 6 bases and J by 0 bases; unmatched bases: 8. The CDR3 nucleotides read TGTGCCAGCAGGGGACAGCCCAGGAGCTCCTACGAGCAGTACTTC. As protein: CASRGQPRSSYEQYF.

This chain links TRBV7-2 with TRBJ2-1; 10 positions match TRBD2. CDR1 is SGHTA, CDR2 FQGNSA, per germline. Losses at the gene ends were 3 bases for V and 14 bases for J; bases not matched to a gene: 10. The length of the CDR3 is 14 residues. The CDR3 is CASSFSREGLAKFF. The CDR3 region has the DNA TGTGCCAGCAGCTTCTCTAGAGAGGGACTAGCGAAGTTCTTC.

This chain joins TRBV5-6 and TRBJ1-2; D might be TRBD1 (6 bases). The length of the CDR3 is 14 residues. The V and J ends lost 4 bases and 3 bases respectively, with 13 bases between them. CDR1 is SGHDT and CDR2 is YYEEEE in the germline V gene. The CDR3 DNA is TGTGCCAGCAGCGGGGGGCCAGCGGACTATGGCTACACCTTC. Protein sequence: CASSGGPADYGYTF.

The V call is TRBV18, the J call TRBJ1-2; D is perhaps TRBD1 (6 bases). Germline lookup yields CDR1 KGHSH and CDR2 LQKENI. This CDR3 contains 15 residues. The V and J ends lost 3 bases and 2 bases respectively, with 13 bases between them. CDR3 loop: CASSPTDRPNYGYTF. DNA of the CDR3: TGTGCCAGCTCACCTACGGACAGACCAAACTATGGCTACACCTTC.

The V and J genes are TRBV5-1 and TRBJ2-5; 7 bases align to TRBD1. The V gene end was trimmed by 8 bases and the J gene end by 5 bases; junction bases not matched to a gene: 15. The CDR3 length is 15 residues. The germline CDR1 and CDR2 sequences are SGHRS and YFSETQ. The CDR3 DNA reads as TGCGCCAGACCGACAGGGACCCAGGATGGGGAGACCCAGTACTTC. This encodes CARPTGTQDGETQYF.

The V gene is TRBV6-6, the J gene TRBJ2-5; D is unresolved. Germline V gene data show CDR1 as MNHNY and CDR2 as SVGAGI (reference sequence). V lost 4 bases to trimming and J lost 3 bases, with 12 bases between them. The CDR3 extends over 14 amino acids. CDR3 nucleotide sequence: TGTGCCAGCAGTTCCCCCCCCGAGGAAGAGACCCAGTACTTC. Protein: CASSSPPEEETQYF.

The rearrangement links TRBV4-1 to TRBJ1-5; a possible D gene is TRBD1 (5 bases). V was trimmed by 1 base and J by 1 base, leaving 8 bases between them. Germline V gene data show CDR1 as MGHRA and CDR2 as YSYEKL. The CDR3 is 15 amino acids. The CDR3: CASSQVGASNQPQHF. The CDR3 bases are TGCGCCAGCAGCCAAGTTGGGGCGAGCAATCAGCCCCAGCATTTT.

The J gene is TRBJ2-1, the V gene TRBV4-1; D is perhaps TRBD1 or TRBD2 (6 bases each). The CDR3 is 16 residues long. The V gene lost 0 bases and the J gene lost 9 bases, with 18 bases spanning the gap. Germline lookup yields CDR1 MGHRA and CDR2 YSYEKL. The CDR3 sequence: CASSQDRGQASGEQFF. The CDR3 coding sequence is TGCGCCAGCAGCCAAGATCGGGGGCAGGCGTCAGGTGAGCAGTTCTTC.

V and J are TRBV19 and TRBJ1-6; D may be TRBD1 (5 bases). Per germline, CDR1 LNHDA and CDR2 SQIVND (reference sequence). This CDR3 spans 14 amino acids. Between the trimmed V and J ends, which lost 1 base and 5 bases, there was a span of 6 bases. The CDR3 here is CASSIGGDNSPLHF. CDR3 nucleotides: TGTGCCAGTAGTATAGGAGGGGATAATTCACCCCTCCACTTT. The variable domain in full, completed from reference TRBV19 and TRBJ1-6, reads DGGITQSPKYLFRKEGQNVTLSCEQNLNHDAMYWYRQDPGQGLRLIYYSQIVNDFQKGDIAEGYSVSREKKESFPLTVTSAQKNPTAFYLCASSIGGDNSPLHFGNGTRLTVT.

This clone was detected only a few times. The chain couples TRBV6-1 to TRBJ1-6, with D unresolved. In germline, CDR1 is MNHNS, CDR2 SASEGT. V was cut by 7 bases and J by 8 bases, with 12 bases left in between. This CDR3 has 13 amino acids. The DNA of the CDR3 is TGTGCCAGCAAAGGCTCGGGCGATTCACCCCTCCACTTT. The encoded protein is CASKGSGDSPLHF.

This clone was seen a few times. V is TRBV4-1 and J is TRBJ1-6; 7 nucleotides align to TRBD1. There are 15 residues in the CDR3. V gave up 0 bases and J gave up 9 bases; unmatched junction bases: 5. Per germline, CDR1 MGHRA and CDR2 YSYEKL. The CDR3 coding sequence is TGCGCCAGCAGCCAAGAAGGGCAGGGGGGTTCACCCCTCCACTTT. Translation gives CASSQEGQGGSPLHF.

This clone was seen more than once but under ten times. The rearrangement joins TRBV19 to TRBJ1-2; unclear D gene. Germline V gives CDR1 LNHDA, CDR2 SQIVND (reference sequence). Deletions cut 8 bases from V and 7 bases from J, with 14 bases between. This CDR3 region has 12 residues. CDR3 sequence reads: CASHITPTGYTF. CDR3 nucleotide sequence: TGTGCCAGTCACATAACACCGACTGGCTACACCTTC. The whole variable domain, remainder taken from reference TRBV19 and TRBJ1-2, is DGGITQSPKYLFRKEGQNVTLSCEQNLNHDAMYWYRQDPGQGLRLIYYSQIVNDFQKGDIAEGYSVSREKKESFPLTVTSAQKNPTAFYLCASHITPTGYTFGSGTRLTVV.

V and J are TRBV10-2 and TRBJ2-1; 11 positions agree with TRBD2. Trimming at V came to 0 bases and at J to 2 bases, leaving 9 bases not matched to a gene. Germline CDR1 reads WSHSY; CDR2 reads SAAADI. This CDR3 contains 19 residues. This CDR3 is CASSESRGSGGAPYNEQFF. The CDR3, as DNA: TGCGCCAGCAGTGAGTCGAGGGGTAGCGGGGGGGCGCCCTACAATGAGCAGTTCTTC.

This clone was seen only a few times. The V gene is TRBV19, the J gene TRBJ1-5; no clear D gene. Deletions cut 3 bases from V and 2 bases from J, with 5 bases between. Germline CDR1 LNHDA, CDR2 SQIVND (reference sequence). This CDR3 is built from 13 residues. The CDR3 DNA reads TGTGCCAGTAGTATTATGCGCAATCAGCCCCAGCATTTT. This codes for CASSIMRNQPQHF.

The chain has TRBV7-2 and TRBJ1-6; the D is unclear. In germline, CDR1 is SGHTA, CDR2 FQGNSA. The CDR3 has 18 amino acids. V was shortened by 0 bases and J by 5 bases, with 17 bases between the two germline ends. CDR3 amino acids: CASSLAWGGTSNNSPLHF. In DNA form, the CDR3 reads TGTGCCAGCAGCTTAGCTTGGGGAGGAACGTCCAATAATTCACCCCTCCACTTT.

This chain uses TRBV2 with TRBJ2-1; TRBD1 is a possible D gene (5 bases). Trimming cost V 6 bases and J 9 bases, with 12 bases left between them. Germline values: CDR1 SNHLY, CDR2 FYNNEI. This CDR3 comprises 12 residues. The CDR3 spells CASRTRVGEQFF. CDR3 DNA sequence: TGTGCCAGCAGGACCAGGGTCGGTGAGCAGTTCTTC.